The 31 T cell receptor beta chains presented below share a single source sample, sequenced in a study of OX40 agonist ivuxolimab in advanced cancers. Sequencing used immunoSEQ multiplex PCR; TCRdb keeps in-frame clones, though not all of them. The table has some 70,000 clones, about nine tenths seen once. The starting material was CD4+ or CD8+ T cells sorted from blood, obtained in a trial of the OX40 agonist ivuxolimab. These receptors came from an adult with an advanced solid tumor such as melanoma, head and neck, liver or kidney cancer.

This chain connects TRBV5-4 to TRBJ2-2; D may be TRBD1 (6 bases). Germline CDR1 is SGHNT and CDR2 is YYREEE (reference sequence). CDR3 length equals 15 residues. V shed 0 bases and J shed 4 bases, with 10 bases lying between them. For the CDR3, the DNA is TGTGCCAGCAGCTTGGGGACAGAAATCACCGGGGAGCTGTTTTTT. Translation gives CASSLGTEITGELFF.

The chain carries TRBV30 and TRBJ2-5; D not resolved. Trimming took 3 bases from V and 4 from J, leaving 12 bases between them. Germline V CDR1 and CDR2: GTSNPN, SVGIG (reference sequence). This CDR3 is built from 13 residues. The DNA of the CDR3 is TGTGCCTGGAGCGGACCGTGGGGAGAGACCCAGTACTTC. Amino acid sequence: CAWSGPWGETQYF. The full variable domain, in which reference TRBV30 and TRBJ2-5 provide the parts outside the CDR3, is SQTIHQWPATLVQPVGSPLSLECTVEGTSNPNLYWYRQAAGRGLQLLFYSVGIGQISSEVPQNLSASRPQDRQFILSSKKLLLSDSGFYLCAWSGPWGETQYFGPGTRLLVL.

The chain joins TRBV4-3 to TRBJ1-2; D remains ambiguous. The CDR3 sequence is 14 residues long. Germline V gene data show CDR1 as LGHNA and CDR2 as YSLEER. The germline V and J ends were trimmed by 2 bases and 3 bases, with 10 bases remaining between them. The CDR3 sequence is CASSQNEFDYGYTF. Written as DNA, the CDR3 is TGCGCCAGCAGCCAAAACGAGTTTGACTATGGCTACACCTTC.

The chain has TRBV5-6 and TRBJ2-3, with D possibly called TRBD1 or TRBD2 (5 bases each). Trimming left V 7 bases short and J 2 bases short, with 11 bases between. CDR1 is SGHDT, CDR2 YYEEEE, per germline. The length of the CDR3 is 13 residues. This CDR3 reads CASGGRVTDTQYF. DNA for the CDR3: TGTGCCAGCGGGGGAAGAGTCACAGATACGCAGTATTTT.

This clone was found once. The J gene is TRBJ1-2, the V gene TRBV7-9; 7 nucleotides agree with TRBD1. V lost 4 bases, J lost 3 bases, and 11 bases stayed unmatched. CDR1 is SEHNR, CDR2 FQNEAQ, per germline (reference sequence). This CDR3 is 16 amino acids long. The CDR3 here is CASSSLSGQSHYGYTF. CDR3 sequence (DNA): TGTGCCAGCAGCTCTCTATCGGGACAGAGCCACTATGGCTACACCTTC.

This rearrangement joins TRBV6-6 to TRBJ2-5; D is perhaps TRBD1 (6 bases). This CDR3 contains 14 residues. Germline CDR1 reads MNHNY; CDR2 reads SVGAGI (reference sequence). V was trimmed by 2 bases and J by 6 bases, leaving 13 bases between them. CDR3 region: CASSYGPRGKTQYF. The DNA of the CDR3 is TGTGCCAGCAGTTACGGTCCCAGGGGAAAGACCCAGTACTTC.

In its sample, this clone was seen once. This chain uses TRBV6-1 with TRBJ2-2; D is perhaps TRBD1 (5 bases). V lost 5 bases, J lost 7 bases, and 11 bases lay in between. From germline, CDR1 is MNHNS and CDR2 SASEGT. The CDR3 contains 13 residues. The CDR3 reads CASSKQQGGELFF. CDR3 nucleotides: TGTGCCAGCAGTAAACAGCAGGGCGGGGAGCTGTTTTTT.

The chain uses TRBV29-1 and TRBJ1-3, with 10 bases aligning to TRBD1. This CDR3 is built from 14 residues. V was pared by 6 bases and J by 2 bases, with 4 bases of the junction left unmatched. Germline loops: CDR1 SQVTM, CDR2 ANQGSEA. The CDR3 reads CSVSDRGAGNTIYF. The CDR3 DNA sequence: TGCAGCGTCTCGGACAGGGGGGCTGGAAACACCATATATTTT.

The J gene is TRBJ2-5, the V gene TRBV7-7, with 11 bases matching TRBD2. Germline V lookup: CDR1 SSHAT, CDR2 FNYEAQ (reference sequence). This CDR3 is 15 amino acids long. J gave up 5 bases and V 5 bases, and 7 bases lay outside the gene matches. The CDR3 bases are TGTGCCAGCAGCCCCGGACTAGCGGGCCCGGAGACCCAGTACTTC. It codes for CASSPGLAGPETQYF.

This chain joins TRBV9 and TRBJ2-4, with a weak D call TRBD1 (6 bases). Germline CDR1 SGDLS, CDR2 YYNGEE. CDR3 length: 15 amino acids. The V and J ends lost 4 bases and 6 bases respectively, with 17 bases between them. The CDR3 here is CASSTQELGGNIQYF. CDR3 DNA sequence: TGTGCCAGCAGCACCCAGGAGTTAGGGGGAAACATTCAGTACTTC.

V and J are TRBV5-1 and TRBJ1-2; tentative D call: TRBD1 (5 bases). The CDR3 is made up of 13 amino acids. Germline CDR1 SGHRS, CDR2 YFSETQ. V lost 6 bases and J lost 5, with 14 bases in between. The CDR3 nucleotides are TGCGCCAGCACCTCCGAGGGGATTTATGGCTACACCTTC. It codes for CASTSEGIYGYTF.

This rearrangement joins TRBV2 to TRBJ2-1, with 10 bases that match TRBD1. The V segment lost 7 bases and the J segment 3 bases; nucleotides outside the gene matches: 3. Per germline, CDR1 SNHLY and CDR2 FYNNEI. CDR3 size: 14 residues. CDR3: CASTDRGDYNEQFF. In nucleotides, the CDR3 is TGTGCCAGCACGGACAGGGGGGACTACAATGAGCAGTTCTTC.

The CDR3, as DNA: TGTGCCAGCAGCCCCTCGACAGGGGGCAATGAGCAGTTCTTC. Its translation: CASSPSTGGNEQFF. The gene calls are TRBV7-3 and TRBJ2-1; 9 nucleotides match TRBD1. The CDR3 has 14 residues. Germline assignment: CDR1 SGHTA and CDR2 FQGTGA. V dropped 5 bases and J dropped 6; count of bases not matched to a gene: 5.

This clone has a handful of counts. The chain recombines TRBV4-3 with TRBJ2-2; D gene ambiguous. This CDR3 contains 17 residues. Deletions cut 0 bases from V and 0 bases from J, with 11 bases between. Looked up from germline, CDR1 is LGHNA and CDR2 is YSLEER. The CDR3 spells CASSQETANANTGELFF. CDR3 nucleotides: TGCGCCAGCAGCCAAGAGACGGCAAACGCGAACACCGGGGAGCTGTTTTTT.

This chain joins TRBV14 and TRBJ1-3; TRBD1 might be the D (6 bases). Trimming left V 0 bases short and J 6 bases short, with 9 bases between. Germline loops: CDR1 SGHDN, CDR2 FVKESK. CDR3 length: 14 amino acids. The CDR3 sequence is CASSQDGGLNTIYF. Here the CDR3 DNA reads TGTGCCAGCAGCCAAGATGGGGGGCTAAACACCATATATTTT.

The V and J genes are TRBV11-2 and TRBJ2-2, with D perhaps matching TRBD2 (6 bases). From germline, CDR1 is SGHAT and CDR2 FQNNGV. Trimming left V 2 bases short and J 6 bases short, with 19 bases between. The CDR3 is made up of 17 amino acids. The CDR3 DNA reads TGTGCCAGCAGCTTAAAGGGAGGAAACCCCCTTCCCGGGGAGCTGTTTTTT. As protein: CASSLKGGNPLPGELFF.

The V call is TRBV28, the J call TRBJ2-7, with D possibly TRBD2 on 6 matching bases. Germline V gives CDR1 MDHEN, CDR2 SYDVKM. V was clipped by 5 bases and J by 2 bases, with 13 bases between them. The CDR3 extends over 14 amino acids. The DNA for the CDR3 is TGTGCCAGCAGTGCCGGGACTCCGACCTACGAGCAGTACTTC. It yields the protein CASSAGTPTYEQYF.

The chain is built from TRBV7-2 and TRBJ2-2; a weak D match, TRBD2 (6 bases). The ends were cut back, 3 bases at V and 7 bases at J, with 12 bases in the middle. This CDR3 spans 14 amino acids. Per the germline V gene, CDR1 is SGHTA and CDR2 is FQGNSA. In nucleotides, the CDR3 is TGTGCCAGCAGCTTGGAGACTAGGAACGGGGAGCTGTTTTTT. It is translated as CASSLETRNGELFF.

J is TRBJ1-5 and V is TRBV11-3, with 8 nucleotides matching TRBD1. This CDR3 contains 13 residues. Germline V lookup: CDR1 SGHNT, CDR2 YENEEA. With V trimmed by 5 bases and J by 7 bases, 4 bases remained unmatched. CDR3 nucleotide sequence: TGTGCCAGCAGCCGAGGACAGGGCCAGCCCCAGCATTTT. Residues: CASSRGQGQPQHF.

This sequence joins TRBV11-2 and TRBJ2-1; D remains ambiguous. This CDR3 is 15 amino acids long. Per germline, CDR1 SGHAT and CDR2 FQNNGV. V shed 2 bases and J shed 0 bases, with 8 bases lying between them. The CDR3, as DNA: TGTGCCAGCAGCTTACTGCCGAACTCCTACAATGAGCAGTTCTTC. Encoded protein: CASSLLPNSYNEQFF.

This clone was observed a few times. This chain connects TRBV9 to TRBJ1-1; D uncertain. The V gene's germline CDR1 is SGDLS and CDR2 YYNGEE. The CDR3 contains 14 residues. With 0 bases removed from V and 3 bases from J, the gap between germline ends came to 9 bases. CDR3 coding DNA: TGTGCCAGCAGCGTAGGACACCGGGACACTGAAGCTTTCTTT. It yields the protein CASSVGHRDTEAFF.

The J gene is TRBJ2-3, the V gene TRBV4-2; D unclear. V gave up 1 base and J gave up 5 bases, with 16 bases separating them. The CDR3 sequence is 16 residues long. Per germline, CDR1 LGHNA and CDR2 YNFKEQ. In DNA form, the CDR3 reads TGTGCCAGCAGCCAAGGGAACATCGCCCCGGGAGATACGCAGTATTTT. Translation: CASSQGNIAPGDTQYF.

The chain links TRBV5-4 to TRBJ2-7; 7 nucleotides line up with TRBD2. The CDR3 contains 13 residues. CDR1 SGHNT and CDR2 YYREEE come from the germline V gene (reference sequence). V gave up 2 bases and J gave up 6 bases; unmatched junction bases: 5. CDR3 amino acids: CASSFGRIREQYF. The CDR3 nucleotides read TGTGCCAGCAGCTTCGGGAGGATTCGCGAGCAGTACTTC.

This chain uses TRBV6-1 with TRBJ2-7; D is possibly TRBD2 (5 bases). The CDR3 is made up of 14 amino acids. Per germline, CDR1 MNHNS and CDR2 SASEGT. Trimming took 3 bases from V and 0 from J, leaving 9 bases between them. For the CDR3, the DNA is TGTGCCAGCAGTGAGGGCGGGCTCTCCTACGAGCAGTACTTC. It codes for CASSEGGLSYEQYF.

The chain carries TRBV28 and TRBJ2-7, with 8 nucleotides matching TRBD1. After removal of 6 bases from V and 2 bases from J, the junction contained 6 bases not matched to a gene. The length of the CDR3 is 14 residues. The germline V gene has CDR1 MDHEN and CDR2 SYDVKM. Here the CDR3 reads CASRRDRGPYEQYF. The DNA of the CDR3 is TGTGCCAGCAGAAGAGACAGGGGACCCTACGAGCAGTACTTC.

The rearrangement uses TRBV5-1 and TRBJ1-6, with a weak D call TRBD1 (5 bases). The V gene lost 7 bases and the J gene lost 6 bases, with 14 bases spanning the gap. This CDR3 is 14 amino acids long. Germline V gene data show CDR1 as SGHRS and CDR2 as YFSETQ. The CDR3 DNA reads as TGCGCCAGCTCGGCCGGGACTGTTAATTCACCCCTCCACTTT. It specifies CASSAGTVNSPLHF.

The CDR3: CASSSTVDYGYTF. The CDR3 DNA sequence: TGTGCCAGCTCCTCGACAGTAGACTATGGCTACACCTTC. V usage is TRBV18 and J usage is TRBJ1-2; possibly TRBD1 for D (5 bases). Trimming cost V 6 bases and J 3 bases, with 11 bases left between them. The CDR3 covers 13 residues. CDR1 and CDR2 from the germline V gene are KGHSH and LQKENI.

This sequence joins TRBV7-6 and TRBJ2-3; a weak D match, TRBD2 (6 bases). V lost 1 base and J 1 base, leaving 24 bases between the germline ends. In germline, CDR1 is SGHVS, CDR2 FNYEAQ. This CDR3 has 20 amino acids. This CDR3 reads CASSLVSALGTLAGTDTQYF. CDR3 sequence (DNA): TGTGCCAGCAGCTTAGTGTCAGCGCTAGGAACACTAGCTGGCACAGATACGCAGTATTTT.

The gene calls are TRBV7-3 and TRBJ2-7, with D possibly being TRBD1 or TRBD2 (6 bases each). The CDR3 has 16 amino acids. V lost 5 bases, J lost 9 bases, and 26 bases lay in between. In germline, CDR1 is SGHTA, CDR2 FQGTGA. Written as DNA, the CDR3 is TGTGCCAGCAGCGCCCGGGGGCGGGCGGGGCCGGTGCGGCAGTACTTC. As protein: CASSARGRAGPVRQYF.

The CDR3 reads CSAGLAGIHEQFF. The CDR3 DNA reads TGCAGCGCTGGACTAGCGGGGATCCATGAGCAGTTCTTC. V usage is TRBV29-1 and J usage is TRBJ2-1; 12 bases agree with TRBD2. V dropped 7 bases and J dropped 8; count of bases not matched to a gene: 6. Looked up from germline, CDR1 is SQVTM and CDR2 is ANQGSEA. The CDR3 runs to 13 residues.

The rearrangement uses TRBV19 and TRBJ2-1; a weak D match, TRBD2 (5 bases). The V end lost 6 bases, the J end lost 1 base, and 13 bases lay between the germline ends. In germline, CDR1 is LNHDA, CDR2 SQIVND (reference sequence). This CDR3 is 15 amino acids long. The CDR3: CASSDRGRSYNEQFF. In DNA form, the CDR3 reads TGTGCCAGTAGCGACCGGGGTAGATCCTACAATGAGCAGTTCTTC.